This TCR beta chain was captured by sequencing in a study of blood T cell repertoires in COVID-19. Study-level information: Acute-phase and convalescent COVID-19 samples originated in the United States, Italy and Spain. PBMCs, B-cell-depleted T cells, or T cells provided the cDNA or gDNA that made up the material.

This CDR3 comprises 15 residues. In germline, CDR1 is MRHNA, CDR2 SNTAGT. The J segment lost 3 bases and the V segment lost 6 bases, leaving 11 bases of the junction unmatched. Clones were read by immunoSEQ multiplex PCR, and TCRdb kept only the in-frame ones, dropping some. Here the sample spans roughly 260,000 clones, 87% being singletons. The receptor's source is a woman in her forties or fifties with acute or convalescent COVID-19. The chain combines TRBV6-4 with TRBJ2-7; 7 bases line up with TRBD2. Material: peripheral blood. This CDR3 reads CASSVRRGGVYEQYF. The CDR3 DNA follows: TGTGCCAGCAGCGTTCGACGGGGAGGGGTCTACGAGCAGTACTTC.